The entry below describes one T cell receptor beta chain. Antigen unknown. Sample-barcoded 5' priming and a J-beta primer mix drove a second PCR of about 7 to 11 cycles. TCRdb ran MiXCR on the 5' RACE reads and lists one entry per CDR3 protein. The sample records 1.8 million or so distinct CDR3 sequences, 35% to 50% being singletons. This specimen comes from a study of blood T cells in healthy people across ages. On the study more broadly: In model experiments, template switching was able to capture about one barcoded beta molecule for every two T cells that were present. Findings of the study overall: A strong correlation between TCR beta diversity and naive T cell percentage was seen. Getting older went along with TCR beta diversity per million T cells dropping roughly linearly.

The V gene lost 1 base and the J gene lost 15 bases, with 16 bases spanning the gap. The CDR3 is made up of 13 amino acids. Germline V gene sequence: CDR1 SGHTA, CDR2 FQGNSA. This TCR was recovered from a human donor in good health. The sample was blood. The chain recombines TRBV7-2 with TRBJ2-4; D may be TRBD2 (5 bases). The CDR3 here is CASSLENRGKSYF. The CDR3 DNA reads as TGTGCCAGCAGCTTAGAGAATCGAGGGAAATCGTACTTC.